This TCR beta chain was obtained from a study of shared clonotypes between healthy human individuals. The CDR3 runs 14 residues. Looked up from germline, CDR1 is MGHRA and CDR2 is YSYEKL. J was trimmed by 4 bases and V by 3 bases; bases with no gene match: 4. Some clones are missing from TCRdb's copy, which holds only in-frame ones; the method was immunoSEQ multiplex PCR. The table shows roughly 500,000 clones, with over 70% occurring only once. The sequence was collected from a woman between 40 and 55 years old in good health. Some clones in this sample may be carry-over from other donors' samples. The chain recombines TRBV4-1 with TRBJ1-1, with 8 bases aligning to TRBD1. The sequencing input was PBMCs. CDR3 protein: CASSQPGQGTEAFF. The CDR3 DNA reads TGCGCCAGCAGCCAGCCCGGACAGGGCACTGAAGCTTTCTTT.